This record looks at one TCR beta chain sequence and its context. Its antigen is not known. V was trimmed by 0 bases and J by 4 bases, leaving 4 bases between them. CDR1 and CDR2 (germline): PRHDT, FYEKMQ (reference sequence). The CDR3 length is 12 residues. Treatment reported: treatment-naive control, cytoreductive nephrectomy. This specimen comes from a study of radiation and T cells in renal cell carcinoma. Whole-study findings and limits: Compared with controls, irradiated tumors showed greater TCR clonality.

This table comes from immunoSEQ multiplex PCR, and its TCRdb copy is limited to in-frame clones, with some not included. Of roughly 12,000 clones listed, less than 75% are singletons. The source was tumor tissue, collected from a patient whose treatment was nephrectomy without radiotherapy. The sequence came from a woman older than 75 with renal cell carcinoma. This chain connects TRBV13 to TRBJ2-7; D ambiguous. The CDR3: CASSLGLYEQYV. The CDR3 DNA reads TGTGCCAGCAGCTTAGGACTTTACGAGCAGTACGTC.